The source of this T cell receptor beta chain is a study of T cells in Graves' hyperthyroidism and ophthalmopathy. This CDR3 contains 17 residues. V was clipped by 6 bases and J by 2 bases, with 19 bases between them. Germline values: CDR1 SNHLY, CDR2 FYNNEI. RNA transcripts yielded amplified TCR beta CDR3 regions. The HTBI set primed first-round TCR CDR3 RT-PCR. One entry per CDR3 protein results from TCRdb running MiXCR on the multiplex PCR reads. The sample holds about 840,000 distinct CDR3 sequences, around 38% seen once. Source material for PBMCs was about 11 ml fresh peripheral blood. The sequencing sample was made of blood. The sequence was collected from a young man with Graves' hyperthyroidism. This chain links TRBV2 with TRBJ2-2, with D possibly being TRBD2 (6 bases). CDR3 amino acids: CASSTPDSSVNTGELFF. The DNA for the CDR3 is TGTGCCAGCAGCACACCAGACTCTAGCGTTAACACCGGGGAGCTGTTTTTT.